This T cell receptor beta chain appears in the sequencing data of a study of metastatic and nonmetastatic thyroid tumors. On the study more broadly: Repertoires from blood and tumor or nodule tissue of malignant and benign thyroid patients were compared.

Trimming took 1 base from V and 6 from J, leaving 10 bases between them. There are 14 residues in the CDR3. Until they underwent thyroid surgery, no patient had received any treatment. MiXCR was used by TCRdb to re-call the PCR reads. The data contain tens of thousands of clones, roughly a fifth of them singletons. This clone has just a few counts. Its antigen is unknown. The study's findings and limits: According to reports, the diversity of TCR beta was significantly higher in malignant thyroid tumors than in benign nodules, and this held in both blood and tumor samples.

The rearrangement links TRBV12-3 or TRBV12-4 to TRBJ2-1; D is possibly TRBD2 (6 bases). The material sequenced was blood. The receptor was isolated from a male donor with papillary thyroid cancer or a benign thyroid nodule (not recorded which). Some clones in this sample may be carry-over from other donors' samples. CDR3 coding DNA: TGTGCCAGCAGTTTAGGGGGGGACCTCAATGAGCAGTTCTTC. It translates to CASSLGGDLNEQFF.